What follows are 25 T cell receptor beta chains derived from one specimen sequenced in a study of blood T cell repertoires in COVID-19. Only in-frame clones appear in the TCRdb table, and some are missing; sequencing was by immunoSEQ multiplex PCR. The repertoire holds 200,000 to 300,000 clones, with 84% as singletons. Specimen: peripheral blood. The receptors stem from a human donor in a cohort sampled during active COVID-19.

The chain combines TRBV7-2 with TRBJ2-2; the D gene is possibly TRBD1 (6 bases). V shed 5 bases and J shed 7 bases, with 20 bases lying between them. Per the germline V gene, CDR1 is SGHTA and CDR2 is FQGNSA. The CDR3 spans 16 residues. The CDR3 DNA reads TGTGCCAGCAGCCCGCATGGGACACTTTTGGACGGGGAGCTGTTTTTT. This sequence encodes CASSPHGTLLDGELFF.

The chain carries TRBV12-2 and TRBJ1-1; TRBD1 reflects the table's D call only, with no check against the DNA. TRBV12-2 is reported as a pseudogene. The CDR3 consists of 12 residues. The CDR3 DNA reads as TGTGCAAGTTCAGACAGGGCCACTGAAGCTTTCTTT. Residues: CASSDRATEAFF.

This chain links TRBV6-6 with TRBJ2-5, with 9 bases that match TRBD2. The V and J ends lost 6 bases and 1 base, in that order; junction bases with no gene match: 3. The CDR3 is made up of 14 amino acids. Germline V gives CDR1 MNHNY, CDR2 SVGAGI (reference sequence). CDR3 amino acids: CASRNSGGQETQYF. In DNA form, the CDR3 reads TGTGCCAGCAGAAATAGCGGGGGCCAAGAGACCCAGTACTTC.

The V and J genes are TRBV15 and TRBJ2-1; D unresolved. This CDR3 comprises 16 residues. Germline CDR1 LNHNV, CDR2 YYDKDF (reference sequence). V was clipped by 0 bases and J by 2 bases, with 11 bases between them. In nucleotides, the CDR3 is TGTGCCACCAGCAGAGATTTGGATGGGCCCTACAATGAGCAGTTCTTC. Its translation is CATSRDLDGPYNEQFF.

The chain links TRBV11-1 to TRBJ1-4, with 7 bases aligning to TRBD1. Trimming cost V 2 bases and J 8 bases; bases outside gene matches: 11. In germline, CDR1 is SGHAT, CDR2 FQDESV (reference sequence). The CDR3 is 16 residues long. The CDR3 here is CASSLRLDRDREKLFF. CDR3 DNA sequence: TGTGCCAGCAGCTTACGGCTCGACAGGGACCGCGAAAAACTGTTTTTT.

V usage is TRBV28 and J usage is TRBJ1-5; 7 bases align to TRBD1. Germline V lookup: CDR1 MDHEN, CDR2 SYDVKM. This CDR3 is built from 14 residues. V gave up 5 bases and J gave up 2 bases; unmatched junction bases: 3. The CDR3 DNA reads TGTGCCAGCAGTCCCGGGACAGGCAATCAGCCCCAGCATTTT. Encoded protein: CASSPGTGNQPQHF.

The rearrangement links TRBV19 to TRBJ1-4, with a tentative D call TRBD1 (6 bases). V was pared by 4 bases and J by 8 bases, with 17 bases between. Germline V gene lookup returns CDR1 LNHDA and CDR2 SQIVND (reference sequence). This CDR3 contains 15 residues. In DNA form, the CDR3 reads TGTGCCAGTAGTACCAGATCAGGGGTGGGGGAAAAACTGTTTTTT. Residues: CASSTRSGVGEKLFF.

The chain joins TRBV9 to TRBJ1-2; D possibly corresponds to TRBD1 (5 bases). V lost 3 bases and J 4 bases, leaving 16 bases between the germline ends. Per the germline V gene, CDR1 is SGDLS and CDR2 is YYNGEE. This CDR3 has 15 amino acids. CDR3 loop: CASSEGTRGSYGYTF. The DNA for the CDR3 is TGTGCCAGCAGCGAGGGGACCCGGGGGAGCTATGGCTACACCTTC. The full variable domain, completed using reference TRBV9 and TRBJ1-2, is DSGVTQTPKHLITATGQRVTLRCSPRSGDLSVYWYQQSLDQGLQFLIQYYNGEERAKGNILERFSAQQFPDLHSELNLSSLELGDSALYFCASSEGTRGSYGYTFGSGTRLTVV.

V is TRBV21-1 and J is TRBJ1-4; the DNA was not compared with TRBD1, the D call given in the table. TRBV21-1 is described as a pseudogene. The CDR3 has 15 amino acids. The CDR3 region is CASSKKRGSNEKLFF. The CDR3 DNA is TGTGCCAGCAGCAAAAAAAGGGGGAGTAATGAAAAACTGTTTTTT.

DNA for the CDR3: TGTGCCAGCAGTCAGACCGGGACAGAGAAAGCTTTCTTT. Translated: CASSQTGTEKAFF. The rearrangement uses TRBV6-5 and TRBJ1-1; TRBD1 matches at 7 bases. Germline CDR1 MNHEY, CDR2 SVGAGI. The CDR3 is 13 amino acids. V lost 5 bases to trimming and J lost 9 bases; unmatched junction nucleotides: 9.

Comments on this clone: One base away lies a much larger clone, so this may be a sequencing read error. The chain uses TRBV27 and TRBJ2-2, with unresolved D. The CDR3 length is 13 residues. CDR1 and CDR2 (germline): MNHEY, SMNVEV (reference sequence). Trimming took 6 bases from V and 1 from J, leaving 6 bases between them. Here the CDR3 DNA reads TGTGCCAGCAGGAACAGGAACACCGGGGAGCTGTTTTTT. Protein product: CASRNRNTGELFF.

The chain uses TRBV15 and TRBJ2-5; 7 bases agree with TRBD1. This CDR3 has 13 residues. Germline CDR1 reads LNHNV; CDR2 reads YYDKDF (reference sequence). The V gene end was trimmed by 9 bases and the J gene end by 6 bases; junction bases not matched to a gene: 10. This CDR3 is CATRAGTVKTQYF. The CDR3 DNA follows: TGTGCCACTCGGGCTGGGACAGTGAAGACCCAGTACTTC.

The rearrangement uses TRBV2 and TRBJ2-3, with 11 bases that match TRBD2. CDR1 SNHLY and CDR2 FYNNEI come from the germline V gene. V trimming: 6 bases; J trimming: 5 bases; junction bases outside the gene matches: 7. The length of the CDR3 is 15 residues. Here the CDR3 DNA reads TGTGCCAGCAGAGCGACTAGCGGGGCAATAGATACGCAGTATTTT. Amino acid sequence: CASRATSGAIDTQYF.

The chain joins TRBV6-5 to TRBJ2-1; no clear D. CDR1 and CDR2 from the germline V gene are MNHEY and SVGAGI. CDR3 length: 13 amino acids. Trimming took off 0 bases at V and 10 bases at J, with 10 bases between the two ends. The CDR3 coding sequence is TGTGCCAGCAGTTACTCAGCCATCGGGGAGCAGTTCTTC. This gives the protein CASSYSAIGEQFF.

The chain couples TRBV18 to TRBJ2-2; D gene ambiguous. Germline CDR1 KGHSH, CDR2 LQKENI. The CDR3 is 18 residues long. V lost 4 bases to trimming and J lost 4 bases, with 22 bases between them. Here the CDR3 DNA reads TGTGCCAGCTCACTCCAGACTCGGATAACGAAGGTCACCGGGGAGCTGTTTTTT. It translates to CASSLQTRITKVTGELFF.

The chain recombines TRBV14 with TRBJ2-7; TRBD2 matches 9 bases. The V and J ends lost 0 bases and 3 bases, in that order; junction bases with no gene match: 12. This CDR3 is built from 18 residues. Germline lookup yields CDR1 SGHDN and CDR2 FVKESK. The DNA for the CDR3 is TGTGCCAGCAGCCAAGATTTGATTAGCGGGAGCCCGCACTACGAGCAGTACTTC. It is translated as CASSQDLISGSPHYEQYF. The full variable domain, completed using reference TRBV14 and TRBJ2-7, is EAGVTQFPSHSVIEKGQTVTLRCDPISGHDNLYWYRRVMGKEIKFLLHFVKESKQDESGMPNNRFLAERTGGTYSTLKVQPAELEDSGVYFCASSQDLISGSPHYEQYFGPGTRLTVT.

The chain has TRBV9 and TRBJ2-7; TRBD2 is a possible D gene (5 bases). This CDR3 has 13 residues. Germline V gene lookup returns CDR1 SGDLS and CDR2 YYNGEE. V was clipped by 4 bases and J by 3 bases, with 11 bases between them. The CDR3 sequence is CASSPDEGYEQYF. In DNA, the CDR3 is TGTGCCAGCAGCCCCGATGAGGGCTACGAGCAGTACTTC.

The V call is TRBV9, the J call TRBJ1-2, with D unresolved. The CDR3 runs to 15 residues. CDR1 is SGDLS, CDR2 YYNGEE, per germline. Trimming removed 1 base from V and 3 bases from J, with 13 bases in between. This CDR3 reads CASSVRERVDYGYTF. In DNA, the CDR3 is TGTGCCAGCAGCGTAAGAGAGAGGGTGGACTATGGCTACACCTTC.

This clone was seen just once. The V and J genes are TRBV20-1 and TRBJ2-7; 8 bases line up with TRBD1. J lost 2 bases, V lost 3 bases, and 6 bases had no gene match. The CDR3 covers 14 residues. CDR1 is DFQATT and CDR2 is SNEGSKA in the germline V gene (reference sequence). CDR3 region: CSASKSGQAYEQYF. CDR3 DNA sequence: TGCAGTGCTAGTAAATCGGGACAGGCCTACGAGCAGTACTTC.

This chain uses TRBV3-1 (or the pseudogene TRBV3-2) with TRBJ2-1; TRBD1 matches 8 bases. J lost 4 bases, V lost 5 bases, and 4 bases had no gene match. From germline, CDR1 is LGHDT and CDR2 YNNKEL (reference sequence). The CDR3 runs 14 residues. As DNA, the CDR3 is TGTGCCAGCAGCAGACAGGGGCGGTACAATGAGCAGTTCTTC. Translating gives CASSRQGRYNEQFF.

About this clone: A much larger clone differs by one base, so this may be a read error. The chain couples TRBV7-8 to TRBJ1-2; 7 bases match TRBD1. Germline loops: CDR1 SGHVS, CDR2 FQNEAQ. The CDR3 sequence is 12 residues long. Trimming at V came to 5 bases and at J to 3 bases, leaving 0 bases not matched to a gene. The CDR3 DNA reads TGTGCCAGCAGCGACAGGGACTATGGCTACACCTTC. Encoded protein: CASSDRDYGYTF.

This clone was counted a single time. This sample includes further DNA sequences coding for the same CDR3. The gene calls are TRBV7-3 and TRBJ2-1; 7 bases are shared with TRBD1. Trimming removed 4 bases from V and 0 bases from J; junction bases left unmatched: 3. This CDR3 has 15 amino acids. Per germline, CDR1 SGHTA and CDR2 FQGTGA. The DNA of the CDR3 is TGTGCCAGCAGCTCAGACAGGGCCTCCTACAATGAGCAGTTCTTC. It encodes CASSSDRASYNEQFF.

This clone has only a few counts. The CDR3 spells CASSLGQSLEAFF. The CDR3, as DNA: TGTGCCAGTAGTCTGGGACAGAGCCTTGAAGCTTTCTTT. The gene calls are TRBV19 and TRBJ1-1, with 7 bases lining up with TRBD1. The CDR3 is made up of 13 amino acids. V lost 5 bases to trimming and J lost 7 bases; unmatched junction nucleotides: 7. Germline CDR1 is LNHDA and CDR2 is SQIVND (reference sequence).

This clone occurred once. This chain connects TRBV11-2 to TRBJ2-5; 10 bases agree with TRBD2. J gave up 0 bases and V 1 base, and 2 bases lay outside the gene matches. This CDR3 is built from 16 residues. The germline V gene has CDR1 SGHAT and CDR2 FQNNGV. CDR3 sequence reads: CASSLGLAGYQETQYF. CDR3 sequence (DNA): TGTGCCAGCAGCTTAGGACTAGCGGGCTACCAAGAGACCCAGTACTTC. The variable domain in full, with the rest retrieved from reference TRBV11-2 and TRBJ2-5, is EAGVAQSPRYKIIEKRQSVAFWCNPISGHATLYWYQQILGQGPKLLIQFQNNGVVDDSQLPKDRFSAERLKGVDSTLKIQPAKLEDSAVYLCASSLGLAGYQETQYFGPGTRLLVL.

The chain employs TRBV18 and TRBJ1-3; 8 bases map to TRBD1. Germline lookup yields CDR1 KGHSH and CDR2 LQKENI. The length of the CDR3 is 18 residues. V shed 3 bases and J 0 bases; nucleotides not matched to a gene: 10. This CDR3 reads CASSPIGTGRYSGNTIYF. The DNA for the CDR3 is TGTGCCAGCTCACCGATAGGGACAGGACGATACTCTGGAAACACCATATATTTT.